This entry is about one TCR beta chain. Libraries were prepared by immunoSEQ multiplex PCR; TCRdb keeps only in-frame clonotypes and omits some of them. Counted here are 85,000 to 130,000 clones, around 93% occurring once; the ten biggest clones make up over 0.8%. This specimen belongs to a study of T cell changes during pregnancy in multiple sclerosis. CDR1 is WSHSY and CDR2 is SAAADI in the germline V gene. The CDR3 consists of 13 residues. V was clipped by 6 bases and J by 4 bases, with 10 bases between them. The source was peripheral blood, collected before pregnancy. The V and J genes are TRBV10-2 and TRBJ1-3; tentatively, D is TRBD1 (6 bases). The sequence came from a female donor with multiple sclerosis, enrolled in a pregnancy study. CDR3 in amino acids: CASRQGYGNTIYF. The CDR3 DNA reads as TGCGCCAGCAGGCAGGGGTACGGAAACACCATATATTTT.